This entry lists 19 T cell receptor beta chains sequenced from one sample in a study of neurological immune-mediated disorders. TCRdb independently ran MiXCR on the 5' RACE reads; one entry per CDR3 protein. In the table there are 30,000 or so distinct CDR3 sequences, 4% to 5.5% of which are singletons. Sequences were obtained from PBMCs. The receptors originated from a man aged 18-30 years in good health.

This clonotype has a count of ten or more. The chain is built from TRBV12-3 or TRBV12-4 and TRBJ2-6; possible D gene TRBD2, 6 bases. The CDR3 is made up of 16 amino acids. The germline V and J ends were trimmed by 1 base and 2 bases, with 9 bases remaining between them. CDR3 protein: CASSLVPGAGANVLTF. In nucleotides, the CDR3 is TGTGCCAGCAGTTTAGTTCCGGGGGCTGGGGCCAACGTCCTGACTTTC.

This clonotype was picked up many times. This chain links TRBV12-3 or TRBV12-4 with TRBJ2-2, with D possibly being TRBD1 (5 bases). The CDR3 consists of 15 residues. Between the trimmed V and J ends, which lost 2 bases and 6 bases, there was a span of 13 bases. The CDR3 coding sequence is TGTGCCAGCAGTTTACAGACAGCGTCTGCCGGGGAGCTGTTTTTT. It encodes CASSLQTASAGELFF.

This clonotype was observed many times. J is TRBJ2-3 and V is TRBV5-1; D not certain. V gave up 4 bases and J gave up 0 bases, with 9 bases separating them. The CDR3 has 14 residues. Germline V CDR1 and CDR2: SGHRS, YFSETQ. CDR3 residues: CASSPAISTDTQYF. CDR3 nucleotide sequence: TGCGCCAGCAGCCCGGCGATTAGCACAGATACGCAGTATTTT.

The sample holds many counts of this clonotype. The rearrangement joins TRBV12-3 or TRBV12-4 to TRBJ2-1; 12 bases map to TRBD2. V gave up 7 bases and J gave up 7 bases; unmatched junction bases: 5. This CDR3 is 14 amino acids long. CDR3 sequence: CASTTTSGGNEQFF. For the CDR3, the DNA is TGTGCCAGCACCACTACTAGCGGGGGGAATGAGCAGTTCTTC.

This clonotype has a count of ten or more. The chain has TRBV20-1 and TRBJ2-3; possible D gene TRBD2, 6 bases. This CDR3 spans 14 amino acids. V gave up 0 bases and J gave up 3 bases, with 10 bases separating them. The germline gives CDR1 DFQATT, CDR2 SNEGSKA (reference sequence). The CDR3 sequence: CSARERGFTDTQYF. Here the CDR3 DNA reads TGCAGTGCTAGAGAGCGGGGATTTACAGATACGCAGTATTTT.

At least ten counts were recorded for this clonotype. The chain links TRBV24-1 to TRBJ2-5; D gene unclear. The V and J ends lost 3 bases and 4 bases respectively, with 14 bases between them. This CDR3 has 15 residues. Germline CDR1 KGHDR, CDR2 SFDVKD. The CDR3 nucleotides read TGTGCCACCAGTGATCCCAAGACCCCGGGAGAGACCCAGTACTTC. Translated: CATSDPKTPGETQYF.

This clonotype was seen repeatedly, ten times or more. The chain couples TRBV7-9 to TRBJ2-5; 7 nucleotides align to TRBD1. The V gene end was trimmed by 4 bases and the J gene end by 2 bases; junction bases not matched to a gene: 4. Germline V CDR1 and CDR2: SEHNR, FQNEAQ (reference sequence). The CDR3 loop spans 14 amino acids. The CDR3 reads CASSYSGGQETQYF. The CDR3 DNA is TGTGCCAGCAGCTACTCAGGGGGACAAGAGACCCAGTACTTC.

This clonotype was detected ten times or more. The chain joins TRBV9 to TRBJ2-3; D gene uncertain. CDR3 length: 13 amino acids. The V gene lost 4 bases and the J gene lost 0 bases, with 6 bases spanning the gap. In germline, CDR1 is SGDLS, CDR2 YYNGEE. This CDR3 reads CASSPLSTDTQYF. As DNA, the CDR3 is TGTGCCAGCAGCCCCTTGAGCACAGATACGCAGTATTTT.

This clonotype has a count of ten or more. The chain uses TRBV5-1 and TRBJ1-6; D uncertain. The CDR3 is 13 residues long. Germline V gene sequence: CDR1 SGHRS, CDR2 YFSETQ. V was cut by 0 bases and J by 10 bases, with 8 bases left in between. The CDR3 region is CASSLDFDSPLHF. The CDR3 region has the DNA TGCGCCAGCAGCTTGGATTTTGACTCACCCCTCCACTTT.

This clonotype came up many times. The chain couples TRBV7-8 to TRBJ2-5; 8 nucleotides align to TRBD2. The CDR3 has 16 amino acids. V lost 4 bases, J lost 5 bases, and 12 bases stayed unmatched. Germline values: CDR1 SGHVS, CDR2 FQNEAQ. The CDR3 DNA is TGTGCCAGCAGCTCCTATGGACTAGCCATGCGGGAGACCCAGTACTTC. Its translation: CASSSYGLAMRETQYF.

CDR3 coding DNA: TGTGCCAGCTCGAGCCAACAGGGGATGAACACTGAAGCTTTCTTT. Amino acids: CASSSQQGMNTEAFF. The rearrangement uses TRBV18 and TRBJ1-1; 7 nucleotides line up with TRBD1. In germline, CDR1 is KGHSH, CDR2 LQKENI. The V and J ends lost 6 bases and 0 bases, in that order; junction bases with no gene match: 7. There are 15 residues in the CDR3. Together with reference TRBV18 and TRBJ1-1, the CDR3 gives the full variable domain: NAGVMQNPRHLVRRRGQEARLRCSPMKGHSHVYWYRQLPEEGLKFMVYLQKENIIDESGMPKERFSAEFPKEGPSILRIQQVVRGDSAAYFCASSSQQGMNTEAFFGQGTRLTVV.

This clonotype was counted ten times or more. The chain carries TRBV15 and TRBJ2-4, with D tentatively TRBD1 or TRBD2 (5 bases each). Trimming removed 0 bases at V and 0 bases at J, with 15 bases between. Germline CDR1 reads LNHNV; CDR2 reads YYDKDF (reference sequence). This CDR3 contains 18 residues. The CDR3 spells CATSRDGGGPVAKNIQYF. The CDR3 DNA is TGTGCCACCAGCAGAGATGGTGGGGGTCCGGTAGCCAAAAACATTCAGTACTTC.

This clonotype was counted at least ten times. The chain is built from TRBV7-9 and TRBJ2-3; D gene unclear. This CDR3 spans 13 amino acids. Germline CDR1 reads SEHNR; CDR2 reads FQNEAQ (reference sequence). V lost 4 bases and J 6 bases, leaving 11 bases between the germline ends. The CDR3 bases are TGTGCCAGCAGCTCCCGGACGGTTGATACGCAGTATTTT. Amino acids: CASSSRTVDTQYF.

This clonotype was counted ten times or more. The chain uses TRBV20-1 and TRBJ1-2, with D unclear. The CDR3 loop spans 13 amino acids. V lost 4 bases, J lost 0 bases, and 9 bases lay in between. The germline V gene has CDR1 DFQATT and CDR2 SNEGSKA (reference sequence). The CDR3 reads CSATSTTNYGYTF. Here the CDR3 DNA reads TGCAGTGCTACCAGCACCACTAACTATGGCTACACCTTC.

This clonotype came up many times. The rearrangement links TRBV10-3 to TRBJ2-5; D remains unclear. Trimming took 2 bases from V and 2 from J, leaving 6 bases between them. The CDR3 sequence is 13 residues long. Germline V gene sequence: CDR1 ENHRY, CDR2 SYGVKD. The CDR3 DNA sequence: TGTGCCATCAGTGAGATGGCTCAAGAGACCCAGTACTTC. Translating gives CAISEMAQETQYF.

This clonotype was counted ten times or more. CDR3 in DNA: TGCGCCAGCAGCCCCTACATCGATACGACTAACTATGGCTACACCTTC. It translates to CASSPYIDTTNYGYTF. This chain connects TRBV5-1 to TRBJ1-2; D not resolved. CDR1 SGHRS and CDR2 YFSETQ come from the germline V gene. With 4 bases removed from V and 0 bases from J, the gap between germline ends came to 16 bases. The CDR3 totals 16 residues.

With regard to this clonotype: A read error may account for a junction end that differs from germline. The chain employs TRBV12-3 or TRBV12-4 and TRBJ1-1, with a possible D match to TRBD1 (5 bases). This CDR3 is built from 15 residues. CDR3 loop: CANSLTGRGTTEAFF. The CDR3 bases are TGTGCCAACAGTCTCACTGGACGGGGGACGACTGAAGCTTTCTTT.

This clonotype appeared many times. This chain joins TRBV20-1 and TRBJ1-4, with D maybe TRBD1 (6 bases). V was clipped by 7 bases and J by 5 bases, with 14 bases between them. The CDR3 length is 13 residues. CDR1 and CDR2 from the germline V gene are DFQATT and SNEGSKA (reference sequence). The CDR3 spells CSVPGTQNEKLFF. For the CDR3, the DNA is TGCAGTGTTCCCGGGACACAAAATGAAAAACTGTTTTTT.

This clonotype was seen repeatedly, ten times or more. The genes are TRBV10-3 and TRBJ2-3, with a tentative D call TRBD2 (5 bases). The CDR3 has 10 residues. Germline V lookup: CDR1 ENHRY, CDR2 SYGVKD. Trimming pared 10 bases from V and 9 bases from J, leaving 11 bases between. Here the CDR3 reads CATRGPTQYF. Here the CDR3 DNA reads TGTGCCACCCGGGGTCCGACGCAGTATTTT.